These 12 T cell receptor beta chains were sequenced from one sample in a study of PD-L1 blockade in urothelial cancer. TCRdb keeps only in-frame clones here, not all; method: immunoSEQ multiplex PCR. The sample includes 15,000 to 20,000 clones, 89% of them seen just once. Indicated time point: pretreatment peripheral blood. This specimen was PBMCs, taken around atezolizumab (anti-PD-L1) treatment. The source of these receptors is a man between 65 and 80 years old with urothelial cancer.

The CDR3 reads CASSFVDSPRETQYF. The CDR3 DNA is TGTGCCAGCAGCTTCGTTGACAGTCCGAGGGAGACCCAGTACTTC. V gene TRBV7-6 combines with J gene TRBJ2-5, with a weak D call TRBD1 (5 bases). This CDR3 is built from 15 residues. Germline assignment: CDR1 SGHVS and CDR2 FNYEAQ. Trimming left V 3 bases short and J 5 bases short, with 16 bases between.

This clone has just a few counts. CDR3 nucleotide sequence: TGTGCCAGCAGCCTTCAGGGAGGGGCTGAAGCTTTCTTT. It is translated as CASSLQGGAEAFF. The chain joins TRBV5-4 to TRBJ1-1; maybe TRBD1 (5 bases). V was pared by 4 bases and J by 6 bases, with 13 bases between. There are 13 residues in the CDR3. The germline CDR1 and CDR2 sequences are SGHNT and YYREEE (reference sequence).

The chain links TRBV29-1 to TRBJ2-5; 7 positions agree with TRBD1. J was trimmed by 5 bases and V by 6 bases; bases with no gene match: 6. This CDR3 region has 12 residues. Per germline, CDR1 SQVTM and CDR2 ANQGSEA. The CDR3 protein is CSVRQGFETQYF. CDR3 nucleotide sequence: TGCAGCGTCCGACAGGGATTCGAGACCCAGTACTTC.

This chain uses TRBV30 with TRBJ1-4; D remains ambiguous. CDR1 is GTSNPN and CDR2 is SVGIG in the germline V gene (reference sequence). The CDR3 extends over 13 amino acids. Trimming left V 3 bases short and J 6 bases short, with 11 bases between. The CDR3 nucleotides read TGTGCCTGGAGCTACGGGGTTCATGAAAAACTGTTTTTT. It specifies CAWSYGVHEKLFF. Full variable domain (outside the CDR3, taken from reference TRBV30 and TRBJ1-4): SQTIHQWPATLVQPVGSPLSLECTVEGTSNPNLYWYRQAAGRGLQLLFYSVGIGQISSEVPQNLSASRPQDRQFILSSKKLLLSDSGFYLCAWSYGVHEKLFFGSGTQLSVL.

CDR3 sequence (DNA): TGTGCCAGCGCTACGGACAGGGGGGAGACCCAGTACTTC. It is translated as CASATDRGETQYF. This chain uses TRBV7-7 with TRBJ2-5; 10 nucleotides line up with TRBD1. The CDR3 consists of 13 residues. Germline trimming cut 8 bases from V and 5 bases from J; bases unmatched to any gene: 5. Germline V gene data show CDR1 as SSHAT and CDR2 as FNYEAQ (reference sequence).

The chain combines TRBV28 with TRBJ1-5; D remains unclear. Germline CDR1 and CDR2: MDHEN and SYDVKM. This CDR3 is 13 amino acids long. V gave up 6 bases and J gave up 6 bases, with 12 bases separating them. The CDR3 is CASRRSRSQPQHF. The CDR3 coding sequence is TGTGCCAGCAGGAGGTCGAGAAGTCAGCCCCAGCATTTT.

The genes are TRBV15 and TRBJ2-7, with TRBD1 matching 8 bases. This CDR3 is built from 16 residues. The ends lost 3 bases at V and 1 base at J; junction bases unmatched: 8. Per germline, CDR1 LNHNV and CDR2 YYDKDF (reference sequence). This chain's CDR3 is CATSSPKQGGSYEQYF. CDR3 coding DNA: TGTGCCACCAGCAGCCCCAAACAGGGGGGATCCTACGAGCAGTACTTC.

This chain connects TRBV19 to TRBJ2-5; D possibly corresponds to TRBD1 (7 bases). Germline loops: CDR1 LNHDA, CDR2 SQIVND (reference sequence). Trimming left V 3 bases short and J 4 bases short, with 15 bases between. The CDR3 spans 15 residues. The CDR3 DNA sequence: TGTGCCAGTAGTATCGGAGGGGGCAGTGTAGAGACCCAGTACTTC. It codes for CASSIGGGSVETQYF.

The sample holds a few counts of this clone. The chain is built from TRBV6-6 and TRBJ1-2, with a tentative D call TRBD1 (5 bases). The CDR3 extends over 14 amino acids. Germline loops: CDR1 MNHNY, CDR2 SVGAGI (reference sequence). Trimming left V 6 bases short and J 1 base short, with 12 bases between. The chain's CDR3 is CASSLNGGNYGYTF. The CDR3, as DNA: TGTGCCAGCAGCCTGAACGGGGGTAACTATGGCTACACCTTC.

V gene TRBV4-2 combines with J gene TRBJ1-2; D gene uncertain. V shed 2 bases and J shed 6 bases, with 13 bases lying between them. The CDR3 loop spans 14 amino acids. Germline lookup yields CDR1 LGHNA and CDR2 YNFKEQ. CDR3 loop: CASSQLASLNGYTF. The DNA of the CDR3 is TGTGCCAGCAGCCAATTAGCGAGCCTTAATGGCTACACCTTC.

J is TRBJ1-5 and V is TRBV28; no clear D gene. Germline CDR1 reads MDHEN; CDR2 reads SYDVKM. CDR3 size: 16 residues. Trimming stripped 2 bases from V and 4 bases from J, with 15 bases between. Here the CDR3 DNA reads TGTGCCAGCAGTTTACGGCCACCCCCCAGGAATCAGCCCCAGCATTTT. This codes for CASSLRPPPRNQPQHF.

The CDR3: CASSLAAGEQGYTF. As DNA, the CDR3 is TGCGCCAGCAGCTTGGCCGCTGGGGAGCAGGGCTACACCTTC. V and J are TRBV5-1 and TRBJ1-2, with D unresolved. The CDR3 loop spans 14 amino acids. Germline lookup yields CDR1 SGHRS and CDR2 YFSETQ. Trimming took 0 bases from V and 8 from J, leaving 14 bases between them.